Below are 7 T cell receptor beta chains sequenced from a single sample in a study of blood T cell repertoires in COVID-19. Produced via immunoSEQ multiplex PCR; TCRdb's table is partial and in-frame only. This table holds almost 400,000 clones, around 87% found once. The sample consisted of peripheral blood. The receptors here all came from an older woman with COVID-19, enrolled during active disease.

This clone was detected once. The rearrangement uses TRBV12-3 or TRBV12-4 and TRBJ2-4, with D tentatively TRBD2 (5 bases). The CDR3 loop spans 12 amino acids. V was clipped by 3 bases and J by 7 bases, with 7 bases between them. CDR3 amino acids: CASSLGGNIQYF. The CDR3 DNA is TGTGCCAGCAGTTTGGGCGGGAACATTCAGTACTTC.

The chain joins TRBV14 to TRBJ2-7; D gene uncertain. V was clipped by 1 base and J by 2 bases, with 12 bases between them. The germline V gene has CDR1 SGHDN and CDR2 FVKESK. CDR3 size: 15 residues. CDR3 DNA sequence: TGTGCCAGCAGCCAAGCCAGCGCCCCCCCCTACGAGCAGTACTTC. It specifies CASSQASAPPYEQYF.

J is TRBJ2-1 and V is TRBV2; possibly TRBD1 for D (5 bases). The V end lost 2 bases, the J end lost 4 bases, and 9 bases lay between the germline ends. The V gene's germline CDR1 is SNHLY and CDR2 FYNNEI. The CDR3 is 14 residues long. The CDR3 protein is CASSEQDRYNEQFF. CDR3 nucleotides: TGTGCCAGCAGTGAACAAGACAGATACAATGAGCAGTTCTTC.

V gene TRBV19 combines with J gene TRBJ1-6, with D hard to call. Germline-derived CDR1 and CDR2 are LNHDA and SQIVND (reference sequence). Trimming removed 4 bases from V and 0 bases from J, with 7 bases in between. The CDR3 totals 15 residues. This CDR3 is CASSKWSSYNSPLHF. CDR3 bases: TGTGCCAGTAGTAAATGGAGCTCCTATAATTCACCCCTCCACTTT.

This sequence joins TRBV4-1 and TRBJ1-1; no reliable D call. V dropped 0 bases and J dropped 4 bases, with 12 bases sitting between them. The CDR3 spans 15 residues. The germline gives CDR1 MGHRA, CDR2 YSYEKL. CDR3 sequence reads: CASSQDRTATTEAFF. CDR3 bases: TGCGCCAGCAGCCAAGATAGGACTGCCACCACTGAAGCTTTCTTT.

This chain uses TRBV6-5 with TRBJ1-2; 8 bases are a match to TRBD1. The CDR3 loop spans 16 amino acids. Germline V lookup: CDR1 MNHEY, CDR2 SVGAGI. The V gene end was trimmed by 0 bases and the J gene end by 4 bases; junction bases not matched to a gene: 7. CDR3 amino acids: CASSYSGTGSSYGYTF. Here the CDR3 DNA reads TGTGCCAGCAGTTACTCTGGGACAGGTTCCTCCTATGGCTACACCTTC.

V is TRBV11-3 and J is TRBJ2-2; TRBD1 agrees at 8 bases. From germline, CDR1 is SGHNT and CDR2 YENEEA. V trimming: 5 bases; J trimming: 8 bases; junction bases outside the gene matches: 7. The CDR3 contains 14 residues. The CDR3 DNA sequence: TGTGCCAGCAGCCGCGACAGGGGAGTAGGGGAGCTGTTTTTT. Amino acid sequence: CASSRDRGVGELFF.